This T cell receptor (beta chain) stems from a study of cytomegalovirus exposure and HLA in healthy donors. There are 12 residues in the CDR3. From germline, CDR1 is SNHLY and CDR2 FYNNEI. V was clipped by 8 bases and J by 1 base, with 8 bases between them. Vbeta (60) and Jbeta (13) primers were used in the PCR. Profiled with immunoSEQ multiplex PCR; TCRdb holds only in-frame clones, not every one. In the table there are fewer than 250,000 clones, roughly four fifths of which are singletons. This rearrangement joins TRBV2 to TRBJ1-2, with D unclear. This clonotype was sampled from a girl aged 2 to 10 in good health and CMV-seronegative. The sample consisted of PBMCs. CDR3 DNA: TGTGCCAGCCACAGTTTTAACTATGGCTACACCTTC. This translates into CASHSFNYGYTF. Full variable domain (remainder filled in from reference TRBV2 and TRBJ1-2): EPEVTQTPSHQVTQMGQEVILRCVPISNHLYFYWYRQILGQKVEFLVSFYNNEISEKSEIFDDQFSVERPDGSNFTLKIRSTKLEDSAMYFCASHSFNYGYTFGSGTRLTVV.